This TCR beta chain was documented in a study of T cells after yellow fever vaccination. As for the study in general: SMART-Seq v4 Ultra Low Input handled preparation of low-cell-number fractions. Study-wide points: Weaker overall was a secondary response that nonetheless peaked faster, on day 5 versus 15. Most clones from primary vaccination resurfaced after the booster (about 95% CD4, around 91% CD8). Abundant clonotypes from the bulk population could have been carried over as contaminants into FACS-sorted repertoires.

This clonotype was observed a handful of times. As yet, its antigen is unknown. TCRdb reanalysed the 5' RACE reads using MiXCR and keeps one entry per CDR3 protein. The sample carries about 360,000 distinct CDR3 sequences, roughly 6.1% recorded once. Trimming took 0 bases from V and 2 from J, leaving 11 bases between them. CDR1 and CDR2 from the germline V gene are MDHEN and SYDVKM. The CDR3 spans 15 residues. Sequencing used PBMCs, obtained 5 days after the yellow fever booster vaccination. This sequence joins TRBV28 and TRBJ2-7; perhaps D is TRBD1 or TRBD2 (6 bases each). The source is a man aged 25 to 40 who received the YFV17D yellow fever vaccine. This chain's CDR3 is CASSLWGGEAYEQYF. The CDR3 DNA is TGTGCCAGCAGTTTATGGGGGGGCGAGGCCTACGAGCAGTACTTC.